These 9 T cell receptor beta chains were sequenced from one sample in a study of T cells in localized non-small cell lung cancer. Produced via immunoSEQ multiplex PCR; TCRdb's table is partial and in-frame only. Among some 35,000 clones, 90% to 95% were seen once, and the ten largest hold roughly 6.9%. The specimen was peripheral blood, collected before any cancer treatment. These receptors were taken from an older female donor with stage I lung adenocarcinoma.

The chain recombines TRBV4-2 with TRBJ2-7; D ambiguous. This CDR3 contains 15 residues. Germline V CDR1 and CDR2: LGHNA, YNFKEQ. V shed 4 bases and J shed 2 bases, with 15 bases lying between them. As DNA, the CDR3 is TGTGCCAGCAGCCCCGGGTTCCCGGTCCCCTACGAGCAGTACTTC. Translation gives CASSPGFPVPYEQYF.

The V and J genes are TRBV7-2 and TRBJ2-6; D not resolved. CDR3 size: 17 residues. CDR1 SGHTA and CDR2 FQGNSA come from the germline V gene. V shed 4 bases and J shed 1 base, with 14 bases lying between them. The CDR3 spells CASSSPPTSSGANVLTF. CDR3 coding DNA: TGTGCCAGCAGCTCTCCCCCTACAAGTTCTGGGGCCAACGTCCTGACTTTC.

The CDR3: CASSEATGGGNSGNTIYF. CDR3 bases: TGTGCCAGCAGTGAAGCAACTGGCGGGGGCAACTCTGGAAACACCATATATTTT. V usage is TRBV6-1 and J usage is TRBJ1-3; D might be TRBD1 (6 bases). This CDR3 has 18 amino acids. The germline V gene encodes CDR1 MNHNS and CDR2 SASEGT. With 0 bases removed from V and 0 bases from J, the gap between germline ends came to 15 bases.

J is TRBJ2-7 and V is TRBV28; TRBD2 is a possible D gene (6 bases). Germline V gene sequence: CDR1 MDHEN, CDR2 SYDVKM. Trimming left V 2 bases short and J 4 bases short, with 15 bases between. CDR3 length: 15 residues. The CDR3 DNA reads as TGTGCCAGCAGTTTAAGGGCCGCTAGCGAATACGAGCAGTACGTC. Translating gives CASSLRAASEYEQYV.

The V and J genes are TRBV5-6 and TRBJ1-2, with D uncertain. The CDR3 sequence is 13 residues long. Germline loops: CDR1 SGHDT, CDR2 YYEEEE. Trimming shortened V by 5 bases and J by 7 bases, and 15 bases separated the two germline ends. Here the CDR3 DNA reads TGTGCCAGCAGGGGCGTGGACTGGGGTGGCTACACCTTC. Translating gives CASRGVDWGGYTF. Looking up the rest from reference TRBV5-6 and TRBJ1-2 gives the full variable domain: DAGVTQSPTHLIKTRGQQVTLRCSPKSGHDTVSWYQQALGQGPQFIFQYYEEEERQRGNFPDRFSGHQFPNYSSELNVNALLLGDSALYLCASRGVDWGGYTFGSGTRLTVV.

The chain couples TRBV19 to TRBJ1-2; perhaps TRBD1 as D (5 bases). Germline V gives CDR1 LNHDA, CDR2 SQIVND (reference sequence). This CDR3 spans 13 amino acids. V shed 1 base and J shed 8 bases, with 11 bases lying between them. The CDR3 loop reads CASSIGDFGGYTF. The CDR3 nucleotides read TGTGCCAGTAGTATAGGGGACTTCGGAGGCTACACCTTC.

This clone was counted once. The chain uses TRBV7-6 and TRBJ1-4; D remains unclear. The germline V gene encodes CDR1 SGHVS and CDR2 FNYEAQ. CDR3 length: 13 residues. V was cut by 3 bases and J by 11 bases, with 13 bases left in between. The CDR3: CASSFTNSGKLFF. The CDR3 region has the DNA TGTGCCAGCAGCTTTACCAATTCGGGGAAACTGTTTTTT.

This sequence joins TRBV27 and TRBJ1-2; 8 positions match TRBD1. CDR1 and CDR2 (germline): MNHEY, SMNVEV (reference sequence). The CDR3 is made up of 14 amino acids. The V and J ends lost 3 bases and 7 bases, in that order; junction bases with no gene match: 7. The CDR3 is CASSFGTGGSGYTF. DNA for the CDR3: TGTGCCAGCAGTTTCGGGACAGGTGGAAGTGGCTACACCTTC.

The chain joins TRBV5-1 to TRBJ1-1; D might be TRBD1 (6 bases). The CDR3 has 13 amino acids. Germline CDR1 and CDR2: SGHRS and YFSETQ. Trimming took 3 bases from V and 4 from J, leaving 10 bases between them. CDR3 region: CASSSQGSTEAFF. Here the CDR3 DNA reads TGCGCCAGCAGCTCCCAGGGGAGCACTGAAGCTTTCTTT.